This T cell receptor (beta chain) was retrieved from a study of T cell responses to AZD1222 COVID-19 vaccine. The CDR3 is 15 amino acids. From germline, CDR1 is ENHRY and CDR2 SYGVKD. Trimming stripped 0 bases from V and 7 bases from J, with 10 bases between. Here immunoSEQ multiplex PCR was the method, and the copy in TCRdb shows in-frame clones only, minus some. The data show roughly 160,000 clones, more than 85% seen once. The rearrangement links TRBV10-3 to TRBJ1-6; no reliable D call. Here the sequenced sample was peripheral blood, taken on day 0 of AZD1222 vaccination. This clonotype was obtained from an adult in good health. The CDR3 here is CAISESGFGNSPLHF. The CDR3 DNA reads TGTGCCATCAGTGAGTCCGGGTTTGGCAATTCACCCCTCCACTTT.